One sample yielded the 30 T cell receptor beta chains listed below, sequenced in a study. TCRdb re-derived calls from the RT-PCR reads in MiXCR, one entry per CDR3 protein. The sample lists 550,000 to 750,000 distinct CDR3 sequences; approximately 15% were seen once. Material: memory CD4+ T cells from blood. The receptors here all came from a female donor in good health, serving as a healthy control.

This clonotype was seen repeatedly, ten times or more. The chain carries TRBV6-5 and TRBJ2-7, with 7 bases aligning to TRBD2. J was trimmed by 3 bases and V by 5 bases; bases with no gene match: 10. Germline V gene sequence: CDR1 MNHEY, CDR2 SVGAGI. This CDR3 region has 15 residues. DNA for the CDR3: TGTGCCAGCAGTGTGGGCCTAGCGGAGATCTACGAGCAGTACTTC. It encodes CASSVGLAEIYEQYF.

This clonotype appeared a few times. V gene TRBV20-1 combines with J gene TRBJ1-2; D is uncertain. The germline gives CDR1 DFQATT, CDR2 SNEGSKA (reference sequence). The CDR3 spans 13 residues. V lost 3 bases and J 0 bases, leaving 8 bases between the germline ends. As DNA, the CDR3 is TGCAGTGCTAGTGTTCCCGCTAACTATGGCTACACCTTC. Translating gives CSASVPANYGYTF.

V usage is TRBV30 and J usage is TRBJ2-7; D might be TRBD1 (5 bases). V was shortened by 2 bases and J by 0 bases, with 14 bases between the two germline ends. Germline V gene sequence: CDR1 GTSNPN, CDR2 SVGIG (reference sequence). The length of the CDR3 is 15 residues. This CDR3 is CAWSPGGRDSYEQYF. CDR3 nucleotides: TGTGCCTGGAGTCCCGGTGGCAGGGACTCCTACGAGCAGTACTTC. Complete variable domain (other parts from reference TRBV30 and TRBJ2-7): SQTIHQWPATLVQPVGSPLSLECTVEGTSNPNLYWYRQAAGRGLQLLFYSVGIGQISSEVPQNLSASRPQDRQFILSSKKLLLSDSGFYLCAWSPGGRDSYEQYFGPGTRLTVT.

This clonotype has just a few counts. The rearrangement uses TRBV7-8 and TRBJ1-1, with D possibly matching TRBD1 (5 bases). The V gene lost 4 bases and the J gene lost 6 bases, with 15 bases spanning the gap. Germline V gene sequence: CDR1 SGHVS, CDR2 FQNEAQ. This CDR3 spans 14 amino acids. The CDR3, as DNA: TGTGCCAGCAGCTGGCGCCGGGACCCCGCTGAAGCTTTCTTT. Protein: CASSWRRDPAEAFF.

The chain carries TRBV5-6 and TRBJ1-1; D gene ambiguous. The CDR3 consists of 14 residues. Germline V gives CDR1 SGHDT, CDR2 YYEEEE. Trimming left V 2 bases short and J 6 bases short, with 14 bases between. The CDR3 bases are TGTGCCAGCAGCTTCGGCGCTTTTAACCCTGAAGCTTTCTTT. Translated, it gives CASSFGAFNPEAFF.

The chain combines TRBV6-6 with TRBJ2-7, with 10 bases matching TRBD2. CDR1 and CDR2 (germline): MNHNY, SVGAGI (reference sequence). The CDR3 spans 15 residues. The V and J ends lost 4 bases and 4 bases, in that order; junction bases with no gene match: 7. For the CDR3, the DNA is TGTGCCAGCAGTTGGCCTAGCGGGAGTGGGTACGAGCAGTACTTC. Translation: CASSWPSGSGYEQYF.

This clonotype has just a few counts. The chain carries TRBV20-1 and TRBJ1-5, with 8 nucleotides matching TRBD1. Germline assignment: CDR1 DFQATT and CDR2 SNEGSKA (reference sequence). After removal of 0 bases from V and 4 bases from J, the junction contained 8 bases not matched to a gene. CDR3 length equals 16 residues. As DNA, the CDR3 is TGCAGTGCTAGAGAATCAGGGGGCGGATTAAATCAGCCCCAGCATTTT. Protein: CSARESGGGLNQPQHF.

The chain couples TRBV11-1 to TRBJ2-1, with a possible D match to TRBD2 (5 bases). CDR3 length: 15 residues. Trimming stripped 3 bases from V and 5 bases from J, with 14 bases between. CDR1 and CDR2 from the germline V gene are SGHAT and FQDESV (reference sequence). DNA for the CDR3: TGTGCCAGCAGCTTGATGGGAGTCTCGAACAATGAGCAGTTCTTC. Its translation: CASSLMGVSNNEQFF.

The chain recombines TRBV9 with TRBJ2-2; D unclear. Germline CDR1 SGDLS, CDR2 YYNGEE. The ends were cut back, 1 base at V and 2 bases at J, with 9 bases in the middle. CDR3 size: 15 residues. The DNA of the CDR3 is TGTGCCAGCAGCGTAAAACTGATCAACACCGGGGAGCTGTTTTTT. This translates into CASSVKLINTGELFF.

This clonotype was seen a few times. The chain links TRBV20-1 to TRBJ2-3, with a weak D call TRBD2 (6 bases). CDR3 length equals 14 residues. V was clipped by 1 base and J by 5 bases, with 13 bases between them. Germline CDR1 is DFQATT and CDR2 is SNEGSKA (reference sequence). CDR3 sequence: CSARAGERLDTQYF. In DNA form, the CDR3 reads TGCAGTGCTAGAGCGGGAGAGCGCCTAGATACGCAGTATTTT.

Details on this clonotype: A much larger clone is a single base away; this may be a read error. This chain joins TRBV5-1 and TRBJ2-7; D is perhaps TRBD2 (6 bases). From germline, CDR1 is SGHRS and CDR2 YFSETQ. V was trimmed by 3 bases and J by 9 bases, leaving 16 bases between them. The CDR3 has 13 amino acids. DNA for the CDR3: TGCGCCAGCAGCTCGGGGGAGACGATCGTGCAGTACTTC. It is translated as CASSSGETIVQYF.

This clonotype was seen a few times. The chain links TRBV6-6 to TRBJ2-7; D possibly matches TRBD1 or TRBD2 (7 bases each). The ends were cut back, 2 bases at V and 3 bases at J, with 11 bases in the middle. This CDR3 has 14 amino acids. The germline gives CDR1 MNHNY, CDR2 SVGAGI (reference sequence). This CDR3 is CASSYQGGHYEQYF. In DNA form, the CDR3 reads TGTGCCAGCAGTTACCAGGGGGGGCACTACGAGCAGTACTTC.

This clonotype was seen at least ten times. The rearrangement links TRBV20-1 to TRBJ2-5, with D perhaps matching TRBD1 or TRBD2 (5 bases each). Germline CDR1 is DFQATT and CDR2 is SNEGSKA (reference sequence). The CDR3 extends over 14 amino acids. V lost 4 bases to trimming and J lost 4 bases, with 16 bases between them. CDR3 in amino acids: CSAIRLGTSETQYF. The CDR3, as DNA: TGCAGTGCTATCCGCTTGGGGACCTCAGAGACCCAGTACTTC.

The rearrangement uses TRBV4-2 and TRBJ2-2; 10 bases map to TRBD2. Trimming took 2 bases from V and 6 from J; bases not matched to a gene: 6. Germline V lookup: CDR1 LGHNA, CDR2 YNFKEQ. The CDR3 is made up of 16 amino acids. In nucleotides, the CDR3 is TGTGCCAGCAGCCAACTAGCGGGAGAATTGGCCGGGGAGCTGTTTTTT. This gives the protein CASSQLAGELAGELFF.

As regards this clonotype: A much larger clone lies a single base off, so this may be a read error. The CDR3 nucleotides read TGCAGCGCCCAAACCGGACTATCGGAGTGGGGCTCCTACGAGCAGTACTTC. Residues: CSAQTGLSEWGSYEQYF. J is TRBJ2-7 and V is TRBV29-1; TRBD2 is a possible D gene (6 bases). The ends were cut back, 7 bases at V and 0 bases at J, with 25 bases in the middle. Germline-derived CDR1 and CDR2 are SQVTM and ANQGSEA. This CDR3 is 17 amino acids long.

The chain uses TRBV28 and TRBJ1-2; D unclear. Trimming left V 1 base short and J 6 bases short, with 6 bases between. From germline, CDR1 is MDHEN and CDR2 SYDVKM. The CDR3 loop spans 12 amino acids. The CDR3: CASSLYGDGYTF. Here the CDR3 DNA reads TGTGCCAGCAGTTTATATGGGGATGGCTACACCTTC.

Ten or more counts support this clonotype. The chain combines TRBV12-3 or TRBV12-4 with TRBJ1-1; possibly TRBD1 for D (5 bases). The length of the CDR3 is 14 residues. V lost 6 bases, J lost 8 bases, and 19 bases lay in between. The CDR3 loop is CASRHRRVAPEAFF. The CDR3 bases are TGTGCCAGCAGACACAGGAGAGTTGCCCCAGAAGCTTTCTTT.

This clonotype was seen only once. V and J are TRBV6-5 and TRBJ1-2, with 7 bases aligning to TRBD1. Germline V gene data show CDR1 as MNHEY and CDR2 as SVGAGI. The CDR3 loop spans 15 amino acids. J was trimmed by 4 bases and V by 0 bases; bases with no gene match: 5. CDR3 sequence reads: CASSYSTGLPYGYTF. The CDR3 DNA reads TGTGCCAGCAGTTACTCGACAGGGTTGCCCTATGGCTACACCTTC.

The chain couples TRBV4-1 to TRBJ2-6; D not resolved. This CDR3 has 16 amino acids. The germline gives CDR1 MGHRA, CDR2 YSYEKL. V lost 0 bases, J lost 2 bases, and 8 bases lay in between. Here the CDR3 DNA reads TGCGCCAGCAGCCAAGAACGGGCGGCTGGGGCCAACGTCCTGACTTTC. It codes for CASSQERAAGANVLTF.

This clonotype appeared a few times. The CDR3 coding sequence is TGTGCCAGCAGTTTTATCTATGGCTACACCTTC. It yields the protein CASSFIYGYTF. This rearrangement joins TRBV28 to TRBJ1-2, with D unresolved. V lost 3 bases and J 4 bases, leaving 3 bases between the germline ends. The CDR3 is 11 residues long. Germline values: CDR1 MDHEN, CDR2 SYDVKM.

This clonotype appeared a single time. J is TRBJ2-5 and V is TRBV5-1; the match to TRBD2 covers 7 bases. Trimming removed 1 base from V and 3 bases from J; junction bases left unmatched: 3. This CDR3 is 14 amino acids long. Germline V gene lookup returns CDR1 SGHRS and CDR2 YFSETQ. The CDR3 DNA reads as TGCGCCAGCAGCTTGCAAGGGACTAAAGAGACCCAGTACTTC. This translates into CASSLQGTKETQYF.

V and J are TRBV20-1 and TRBJ1-1, with D perhaps TRBD1 (5 bases). The CDR3 extends over 13 amino acids. V was pared by 0 bases and J by 6 bases, with 11 bases between. The germline CDR1 and CDR2 sequences are DFQATT and SNEGSKA (reference sequence). DNA for the CDR3: TGCAGTGCTAGAGACGCCCGGGGGGCTGAAGCTTTCTTT. It translates to CSARDARGAEAFF.

In this sample, this clonotype turned up many times. This rearrangement joins TRBV7-9 to TRBJ2-3; the D is unclear. CDR3 length: 14 amino acids. Trimming shortened V by 3 bases and J by 4 bases, and 11 bases separated the two germline ends. CDR1 is SEHNR and CDR2 is FQNEAQ in the germline V gene (reference sequence). The CDR3 region has the DNA TGTGCCAGCAGCTTTCCGGACCACGCAGATACGCAGTATTTT. It specifies CASSFPDHADTQYF. The full variable domain, in which reference TRBV7-9 and TRBJ2-3 provide the parts outside the CDR3, is DTGVSQNPRHKITKRGQNVTFRCDPISEHNRLYWYRQTLGQGPEFLTYFQNEAQLEKSRLLSDRFSAERPKGSFSTLEIQRTEQGDSAMYLCASSFPDHADTQYFGPGTRLTVL.

The chain employs TRBV28 and TRBJ1-5, with 10 bases fitting TRBD1. Trimming removed 3 bases from V and 7 bases from J; junction bases left unmatched: 12. The CDR3 covers 17 residues. In germline, CDR1 is MDHEN, CDR2 SYDVKM. CDR3 region: CASSLVRQGAGRQPQHF. The DNA for the CDR3 is TGTGCCAGCAGTTTGGTCCGACAGGGGGCAGGGCGGCAGCCCCAGCATTTT.

The genes are TRBV6-1 and TRBJ2-1, with 9 bases matching TRBD2. Germline V gene data show CDR1 as MNHNS and CDR2 as SASEGT. The CDR3 length is 14 residues. Germline trimming cut 2 bases from V and 12 bases from J; bases unmatched to any gene: 8. The CDR3 loop reads CASSEQGLAAGQFF. CDR3 sequence (DNA): TGTGCCAGCAGTGAACAGGGACTAGCCGCGGGGCAGTTCTTC.

This clonotype was detected a few times. V is TRBV6-6 and J is TRBJ2-2, with TRBD1 matching over 7 bases. This CDR3 has 15 residues. In germline, CDR1 is MNHNY, CDR2 SVGAGI (reference sequence). V gave up 4 bases and J gave up 3 bases; unmatched junction bases: 5. The CDR3 sequence: CASSFPTGYTGELFF. The CDR3 DNA follows: TGTGCCAGCAGTTTTCCGACAGGGTACACCGGGGAGCTGTTTTTT.

This clonotype was seen ten or more times. The V gene is TRBV6-1, the J gene TRBJ1-5; D ambiguous. This CDR3 has 13 residues. Trimming cost V 3 bases and J 4 bases, with 7 bases left between them. CDR1 and CDR2 from the germline V gene are MNHNS and SASEGT. CDR3 protein: CASSEVQNQPQHF. The CDR3 DNA follows: TGTGCCAGCAGTGAGGTCCAAAATCAGCCCCAGCATTTT.

This clonotype has more than one count but fewer than ten. The rearrangement uses TRBV15 and TRBJ1-4, with 7 nucleotides matching TRBD1. V was clipped by 6 bases and J by 2 bases; unmatched bases: 3. The CDR3 runs 14 residues. Germline CDR1 is LNHNV and CDR2 is YYDKDF (reference sequence). CDR3 amino acids: CATRQGKTNEKLFF. As DNA, the CDR3 is TGTGCCACCAGACAGGGGAAGACTAATGAAAAACTGTTTTTT. The entire variable domain, with the rest obtained from reference TRBV15 and TRBJ1-4, is as follows: DAMVIQNPRYQVTQFGKPVTLSCSQTLNHNVMYWYQQKSSQAPKLLFHYYDKDFNNEADTPDNFQSRRPNTSFCFLDIRSPGLGDTAMYLCATRQGKTNEKLFFGSGTQLSVL.

This clonotype appeared a few times. This rearrangement joins TRBV5-1 to TRBJ2-5; weak D call: TRBD2 (6 bases). This CDR3 spans 15 amino acids. Trimming pared 1 base from V and 5 bases from J, leaving 15 bases between. The germline CDR1 and CDR2 sequences are SGHRS and YFSETQ. For the CDR3, the DNA is TGCGCCAGCAGCTTGTCGGGGGACCGTTGGGAGACCCAGTACTTC. Translating it yields CASSLSGDRWETQYF.

The chain uses TRBV25-1 and TRBJ1-5, with a tentative D call TRBD1 (5 bases). CDR3 length: 14 amino acids. The germline V gene has CDR1 MGHDK and CDR2 SYGVNS. Trimming removed 5 bases at V and 6 bases at J, with 14 bases between. CDR3 sequence reads: CASSLSGTLQPQHF. CDR3 DNA sequence: TGTGCCAGCAGTCTGTCGGGGACGCTTCAGCCCCAGCATTTT.